This T cell receptor (beta chain) was obtained from a study of blood T cell repertoires in COVID-19. Measured with immunoSEQ multiplex PCR; TCRdb has only the in-frame clones, and not every one. This table has fewer than 250,000 clones, around 85% appearing once. Germline V gene sequence: CDR1 KGHSH, CDR2 LQKENI. The CDR3 loop spans 19 amino acids. Trimming cost V 4 bases and J 2 bases; bases outside gene matches: 9. This TCR came from a woman in her fifties or sixties with active or convalescent COVID-19. The sample consisted of peripheral blood. The chain links TRBV18 to TRBJ2-6; the match to TRBD2 covers 12 bases. CDR3 protein: CASSLYLAGGPAGANVLTF. CDR3 nucleotides: TGTGCCAGCTCACTCTACCTAGCGGGGGGGCCGGCTGGGGCCAACGTCCTGACTTTC. The variable domain in full, completed from reference TRBV18 and TRBJ2-6, reads NAGVMQNPRHLVRRRGQEARLRCSPMKGHSHVYWYRQLPEEGLKFMVYLQKENIIDESGMPKERFSAEFPKEGPSILRIQQVVRGDSAAYFCASSLYLAGGPAGANVLTFGAGSRLTVL.